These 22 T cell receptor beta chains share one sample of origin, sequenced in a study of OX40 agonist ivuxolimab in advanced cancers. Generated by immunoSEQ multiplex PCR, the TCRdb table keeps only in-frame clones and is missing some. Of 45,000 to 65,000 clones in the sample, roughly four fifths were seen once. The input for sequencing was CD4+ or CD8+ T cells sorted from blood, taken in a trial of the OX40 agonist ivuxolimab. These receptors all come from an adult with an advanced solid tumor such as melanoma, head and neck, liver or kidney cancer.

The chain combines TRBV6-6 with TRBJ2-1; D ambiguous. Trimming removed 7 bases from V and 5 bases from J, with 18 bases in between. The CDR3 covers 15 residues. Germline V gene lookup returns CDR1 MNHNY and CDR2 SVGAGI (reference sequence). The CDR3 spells CASTSLGERHNEQFF. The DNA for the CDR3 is TGTGCCAGCACCTCCCTCGGTGAACGACACAATGAGCAGTTCTTC.

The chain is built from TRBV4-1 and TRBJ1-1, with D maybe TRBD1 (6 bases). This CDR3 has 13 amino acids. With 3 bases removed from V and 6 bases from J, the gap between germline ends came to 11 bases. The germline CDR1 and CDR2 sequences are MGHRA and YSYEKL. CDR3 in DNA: TGCGCCAGCAGCCACTCGGACAGAGCTGAAGCTTTCTTT. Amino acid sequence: CASSHSDRAEAFF.

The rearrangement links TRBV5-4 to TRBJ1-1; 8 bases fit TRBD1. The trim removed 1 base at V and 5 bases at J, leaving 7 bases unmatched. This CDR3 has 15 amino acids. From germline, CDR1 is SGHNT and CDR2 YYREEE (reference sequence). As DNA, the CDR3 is TGTGCCAGCAGCTTGACAGGGGGATTCGGAACTGAAGCTTTCTTT. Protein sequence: CASSLTGGFGTEAFF.

The CDR3 spells CASSQDPPGLAGGPGANVLTF. The DNA of the CDR3 is TGTGCCAGCAGCCAAGATCCGCCGGGACTAGCGGGGGGGCCTGGGGCCAACGTCCTGACTTTC. V is TRBV4-2 and J is TRBJ2-6; 16 nucleotides line up with TRBD2. After removal of 0 bases from V and 2 bases from J, the junction contained 7 bases not matched to a gene. The CDR3 is made up of 21 amino acids. CDR1 LGHNA and CDR2 YNFKEQ come from the germline V gene.

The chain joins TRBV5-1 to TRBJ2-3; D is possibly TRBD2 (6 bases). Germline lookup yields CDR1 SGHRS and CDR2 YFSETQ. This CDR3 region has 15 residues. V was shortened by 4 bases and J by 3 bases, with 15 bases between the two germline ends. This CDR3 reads CASSTPSAQTDTQYF. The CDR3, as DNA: TGCGCCAGCAGCACTCCTAGCGCGCAGACAGATACGCAGTATTTT.

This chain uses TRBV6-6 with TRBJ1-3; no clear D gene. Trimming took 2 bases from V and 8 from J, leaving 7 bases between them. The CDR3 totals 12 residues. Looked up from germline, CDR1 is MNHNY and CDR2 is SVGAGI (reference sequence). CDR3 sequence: CASSYGRDTIYF. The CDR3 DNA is TGTGCCAGCAGTTACGGTCGGGACACCATATATTTT.

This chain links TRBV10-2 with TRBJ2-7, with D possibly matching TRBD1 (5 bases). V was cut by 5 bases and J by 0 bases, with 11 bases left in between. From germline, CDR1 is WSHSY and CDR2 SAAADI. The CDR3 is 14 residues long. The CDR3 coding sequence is TGCGCCAGCAGTCGCGTCAGGGCCTCCTACGAGCAGTACTTC. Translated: CASSRVRASYEQYF.

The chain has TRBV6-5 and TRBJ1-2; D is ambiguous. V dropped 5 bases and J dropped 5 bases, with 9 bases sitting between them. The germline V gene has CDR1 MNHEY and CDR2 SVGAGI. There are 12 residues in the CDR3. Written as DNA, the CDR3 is TGTGCCAGCAGTCCTCGTGTGTATGGCTACACCTTC. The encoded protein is CASSPRVYGYTF.

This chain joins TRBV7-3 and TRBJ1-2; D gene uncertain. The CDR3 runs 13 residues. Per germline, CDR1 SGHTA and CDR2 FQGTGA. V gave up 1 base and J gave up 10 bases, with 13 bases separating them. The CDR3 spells CASSLSSPANYTF. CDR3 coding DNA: TGTGCCAGCAGCTTAAGCTCCCCCGCCAACTACACCTTC.

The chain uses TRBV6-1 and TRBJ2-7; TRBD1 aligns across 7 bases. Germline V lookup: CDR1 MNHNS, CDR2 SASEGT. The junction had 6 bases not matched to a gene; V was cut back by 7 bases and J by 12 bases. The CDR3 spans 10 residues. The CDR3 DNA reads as TGTGCCAGCAATAGGGGACAGCGGTACTTC. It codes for CASNRGQRYF.

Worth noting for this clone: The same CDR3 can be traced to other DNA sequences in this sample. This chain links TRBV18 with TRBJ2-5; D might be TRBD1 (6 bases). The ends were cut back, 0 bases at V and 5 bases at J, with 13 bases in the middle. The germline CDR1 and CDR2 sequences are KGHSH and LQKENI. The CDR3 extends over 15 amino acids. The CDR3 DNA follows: TGTGCCAGCTCACCACCTACCGGGCAGGGGGAGACCCAGTACTTC. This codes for CASSPPTGQGETQYF.

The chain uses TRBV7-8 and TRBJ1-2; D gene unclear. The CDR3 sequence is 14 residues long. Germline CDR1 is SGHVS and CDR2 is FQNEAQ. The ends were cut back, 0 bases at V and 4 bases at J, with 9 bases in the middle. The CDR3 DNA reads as TGTGCCAGCAGCTTAGCGGCGCGCACCTATGGCTACACCTTC. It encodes CASSLAARTYGYTF.

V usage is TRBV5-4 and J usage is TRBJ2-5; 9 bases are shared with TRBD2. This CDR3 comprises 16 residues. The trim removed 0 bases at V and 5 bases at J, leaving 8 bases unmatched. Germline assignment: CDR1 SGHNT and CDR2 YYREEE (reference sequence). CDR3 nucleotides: TGTGCCAGCAGCTTGGATTTAGCGGGGGCCGGGGAGACCCAGTACTTC. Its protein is CASSLDLAGAGETQYF.

CDR3 sequence: CASSSGTGGVDTQYF. Written as DNA, the CDR3 is TGTGCCAGCAGCTCGGGGACAGGGGGCGTAGATACGCAGTATTTT. This sequence joins TRBV5-4 and TRBJ2-3, with 12 positions matching TRBD1. The CDR3 spans 15 residues. The ends lost 3 bases at V and 5 bases at J; junction bases unmatched: 4. CDR1 SGHNT and CDR2 YYREEE come from the germline V gene (reference sequence).

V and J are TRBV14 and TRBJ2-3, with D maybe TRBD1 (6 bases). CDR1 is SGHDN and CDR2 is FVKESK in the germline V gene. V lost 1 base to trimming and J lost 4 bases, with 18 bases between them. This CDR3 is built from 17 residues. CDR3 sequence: CASSQVAQGFLADTQYF. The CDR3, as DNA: TGTGCCAGCAGCCAAGTAGCACAGGGTTTTCTTGCAGATACGCAGTATTTT.

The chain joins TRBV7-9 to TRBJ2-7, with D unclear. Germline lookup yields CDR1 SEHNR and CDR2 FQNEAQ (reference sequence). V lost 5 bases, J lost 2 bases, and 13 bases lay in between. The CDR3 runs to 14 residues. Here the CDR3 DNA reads TGTGCCAGCAGCCAAGCTCAGAAAGCCTACGAGCAGTACTTC. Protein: CASSQAQKAYEQYF.

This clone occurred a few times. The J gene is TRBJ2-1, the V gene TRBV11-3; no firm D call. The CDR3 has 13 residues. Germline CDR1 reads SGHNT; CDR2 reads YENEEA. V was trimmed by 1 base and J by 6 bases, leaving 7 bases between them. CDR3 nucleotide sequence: TGTGCCAGCAGCTTAGGAGGTTTCAATGAGCAGTTCTTC. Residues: CASSLGGFNEQFF. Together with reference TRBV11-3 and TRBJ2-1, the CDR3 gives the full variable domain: EAGVVQSPRYKIIEKKQPVAFWCNPISGHNTLYWYLQNLGQGPELLIRYENEEAVDDSQLPKDRFSAERLKGVDSTLKIQPAELGDSAVYLCASSLGGFNEQFFGPGTRLTVL.

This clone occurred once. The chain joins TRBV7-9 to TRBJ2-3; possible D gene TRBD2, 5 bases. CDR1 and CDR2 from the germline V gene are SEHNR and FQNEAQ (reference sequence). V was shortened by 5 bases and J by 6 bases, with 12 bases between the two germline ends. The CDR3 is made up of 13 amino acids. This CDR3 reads CASSPTPSDTQYF. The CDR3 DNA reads TGTGCCAGCAGCCCCACCCCTAGCGATACGCAGTATTTT. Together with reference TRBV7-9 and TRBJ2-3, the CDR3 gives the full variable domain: DTGVSQNPRHKITKRGQNVTFRCDPISEHNRLYWYRQTLGQGPEFLTYFQNEAQLEKSRLLSDRFSAERPKGSFSTLEIQRTEQGDSAMYLCASSPTPSDTQYFGPGTRLTVL.

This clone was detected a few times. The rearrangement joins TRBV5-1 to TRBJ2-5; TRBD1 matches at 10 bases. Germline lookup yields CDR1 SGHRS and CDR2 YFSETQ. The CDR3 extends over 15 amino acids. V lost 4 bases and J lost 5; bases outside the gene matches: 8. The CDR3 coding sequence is TGCGCCAGCAGCCCGACAGGGGGCTACGGGGAGACCCAGTACTTC. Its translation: CASSPTGGYGETQYF.

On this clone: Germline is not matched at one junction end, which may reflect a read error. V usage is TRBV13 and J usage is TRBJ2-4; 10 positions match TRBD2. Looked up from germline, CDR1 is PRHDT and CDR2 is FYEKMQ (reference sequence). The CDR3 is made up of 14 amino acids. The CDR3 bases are TGTGCCAGCAGCGAGCTAGCGGGGGTTAACATTCAATACTTC. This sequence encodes CASSELAGVNIQYF.

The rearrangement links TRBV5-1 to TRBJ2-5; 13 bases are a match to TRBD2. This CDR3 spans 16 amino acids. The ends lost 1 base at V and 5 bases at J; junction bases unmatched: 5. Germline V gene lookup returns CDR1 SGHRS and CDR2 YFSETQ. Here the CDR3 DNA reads TGCGCCAGCAGCTTGCAAGGACTAGCGGGGGCGGAGACCCAGTACTTC. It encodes CASSLQGLAGAETQYF. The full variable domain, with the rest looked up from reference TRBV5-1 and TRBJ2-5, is KAGVTQTPRYLIKTRGQQVTLSCSPISGHRSVSWYQQTPGQGLQFLFEYFSETQRNKGNFPGRFSGRQFSNSRSEMNVSTLELGDSALYLCASSLQGLAGAETQYFGPGTRLLVL.

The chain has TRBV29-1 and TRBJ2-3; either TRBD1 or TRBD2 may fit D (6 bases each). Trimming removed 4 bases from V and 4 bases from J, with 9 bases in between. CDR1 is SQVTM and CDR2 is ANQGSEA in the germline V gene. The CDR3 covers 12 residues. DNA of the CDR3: TGCAGCGTTGGGAGGGGGGCAGATACGCAGTATTTT. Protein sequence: CSVGRGADTQYF.